The 30 T cell receptor beta chains in this list originate from one sample, sequenced in a study of T-cell reconstitution after alpha-beta-depleted transplantation in children. Library preparation (for TCRbeta) was performed with unique molecular identifiers. TCRdb itself ran the PCR reads through MiXCR, one entry per CDR3 protein. The sample lists 280,000 or so distinct CDR3 sequences; 9.5% to 13% were seen once. The sequenced sample was peripheral blood, obtained 180 days after TCRalphabeta/CD19-depleted stem cell transplant. These receptor sequences come from a male patient between 2 and 15 years old who had a stem cell transplant for chronic granulomatous disease, so the T cells may come from the graft donor.

This clonotype was counted at least ten times. The rearrangement joins TRBV25-1 to TRBJ2-1; 11 bases align to TRBD2. V gave up 4 bases and J gave up 8 bases; unmatched junction bases: 16. The CDR3 loop spans 18 amino acids. Germline V lookup: CDR1 MGHDK, CDR2 SYGVNS. This CDR3 is CASSGRLAGMEGKHEQFF. The DNA for the CDR3 is TGTGCCAGCAGTGGACGACTAGCGGGAATGGAGGGAAAGCATGAGCAGTTCTTC.

This clonotype has at least ten counts. V gene TRBV15 combines with J gene TRBJ2-2; 15 positions agree with TRBD2. In germline, CDR1 is LNHNV, CDR2 YYDKDF (reference sequence). This CDR3 has 21 residues. V lost 2 bases to trimming and J lost 0 bases; unmatched junction nucleotides: 10. CDR3 sequence (DNA): TGTGCCACCAGCAGACCCATGGGACTAGCGGGAGGACTTACGAACACCGGGGAGCTGTTTTTT. This codes for CATSRPMGLAGGLTNTGELFF.

At least ten counts were recorded for this clonotype. The V call is TRBV12-3 or TRBV12-4, the J call TRBJ2-7; D not certain. Between the trimmed V and J ends, which lost 5 bases and 0 bases, there was a span of 11 bases. The CDR3 runs 14 residues. The CDR3 loop is CASSLRTNSYEQYF. Written as DNA, the CDR3 is TGTGCCAGCAGTCTCCGTACTAACTCCTACGAGCAGTACTTC.

Many counts were recorded for this clonotype. The genes are TRBV11-2 and TRBJ1-3; possible D gene TRBD1, 6 bases. Trimming removed 5 bases from V and 3 bases from J, with 14 bases in between. Germline V CDR1 and CDR2: SGHAT, FQNNGV. The CDR3 sequence is 15 residues long. CDR3 DNA sequence: TGTGCCAGCAGCCATTATTACAGGGATGGAAACACCATATATTTT. It yields the protein CASSHYYRDGNTIYF.

Note on this clonotype: A read error is possible here, since a much larger clone lies one base away. This CDR3 fails to terminate in the conserved phenylalanine or tryptophan, so it likely reflects a read error. The V call is TRBV6-2 or TRBV6-3, the J call TRBJ2-1; TRBD2 agrees at 10 bases. The V segment lost 4 bases and the J segment 7 bases; nucleotides outside the gene matches: 13. Germline loops: CDR1 MNHEY, CDR2 SVGEGT. This CDR3 has 17 amino acids. The CDR3 here is CASSSGLAEGLENEQFS. In nucleotides, the CDR3 is TGTGCCAGCAGTTCCGGACTAGCGGAGGGGTTGGAGAATGAGCAGTTCTCC.

There are many counts of this clonotype. V usage is TRBV29-1 and J usage is TRBJ2-7; 7 bases map to TRBD1. Germline V gene data show CDR1 as SQVTM and CDR2 as ANQGSEA. V shed 7 bases, J shed 3 bases, and the junction held 6 bases outside the gene matches. This CDR3 has 12 residues. The CDR3 sequence is CSAVGDSYEQYF. The DNA for the CDR3 is TGCAGCGCCGTAGGGGACAGCTACGAGCAGTACTTC.

This clonotype was found many times. The CDR3 sequence: CASSGETEQFF. CDR3 coding DNA: TGTGCCAGCAGTGGCGAGACTGAGCAGTTCTTC. This sequence joins TRBV2 and TRBJ2-1; the D is unclear. The germline V gene encodes CDR1 SNHLY and CDR2 FYNNEI. This CDR3 is built from 11 residues. Deletions cut 4 bases from V and 9 bases from J, with 7 bases between.

This clonotype was observed a single time. A single base separates this from a much larger clone, so it may be a read error. The chain recombines TRBV6-2 or TRBV6-3 with TRBJ2-2, with 9 bases matching TRBD2. This CDR3 is built from 21 residues. The V gene end was trimmed by 8 bases and the J gene end by 2 bases; junction bases not matched to a gene: 24. Germline CDR1 reads MNHEY; CDR2 reads SVGEGT. CDR3 sequence reads: CASALIGKGLAGMVNTGELFF. The CDR3 nucleotides are TGTGCCAGCGCCCTGATCGGTAAGGGCCTAGCGGGAATGGTCAACACCGGGGAGCTGTTTTTT.

The DNA of the CDR3 is TGTACCAGCAGCCGGCGGGGACTAGCTGGAAATACGCAGTATTTT. Protein product: CTSSRRGLAGNTQYF. The chain combines TRBV7-2 with TRBJ2-3, with TRBD2 matching 9 bases. This CDR3 has 15 residues. V trimming: 5 bases; J trimming: 7 bases; junction bases outside the gene matches: 10. Per germline, CDR1 SGHTA and CDR2 FQGNSA.

This clonotype was observed at least ten times. This rearrangement joins TRBV28 to TRBJ2-7; no clear D. Trimming removed 3 bases from V and 3 bases from J, with 9 bases in between. Germline V lookup: CDR1 MDHEN, CDR2 SYDVKM. CDR3 length equals 13 residues. This CDR3 is CASSFSSNYEQYF. In DNA, the CDR3 is TGTGCCAGCAGTTTCTCCAGCAACTACGAGCAGTACTTC.

V and J are TRBV27 and TRBJ2-1; 8 nucleotides agree with TRBD1. The junction had 12 bases not matched to a gene; V was cut back by 11 bases and J by 6 bases. Germline V CDR1 and CDR2: MNHEY, SMNVEV (reference sequence). There are 14 residues in the CDR3. CDR3 in DNA: TGTGCCTCCAACCGGGACAGGTTATCCAATGAGCAGTTCTTC. This codes for CASNRDRLSNEQFF.

This clonotype was found many times. The gene calls are TRBV12-3 or TRBV12-4 and TRBJ1-1; no firm D call. This CDR3 has 12 residues. The V end lost 6 bases, the J end lost 5 bases, and 10 bases lay between the germline ends. The CDR3 is CASRPPETEAFF. In nucleotides, the CDR3 is TGTGCCAGCAGGCCTCCGGAAACTGAAGCTTTCTTT.

This clonotype came up many times. V and J are TRBV12-3 or TRBV12-4 and TRBJ2-1, with TRBD2 matching 10 bases. This CDR3 has 17 residues. The V gene end was trimmed by 3 bases and the J gene end by 4 bases; junction bases not matched to a gene: 9. The CDR3: CASSFYRTSGKYNEQFF. DNA for the CDR3: TGTGCCAGCAGTTTCTATCGGACTAGCGGAAAGTACAATGAGCAGTTCTTC.

At least ten counts were recorded for this clonotype. CDR3 nucleotides: TGCGCCAGCAGCTTGGAGGGTACAGGGGACCAAGAGACCCAGTACTTC. Its protein product is CASSLEGTGDQETQYF. The chain joins TRBV5-1 to TRBJ2-5; 7 nucleotides line up with TRBD1. V gave up 0 bases and J gave up 0 bases; unmatched junction bases: 5. Germline V gene sequence: CDR1 SGHRS, CDR2 YFSETQ. This CDR3 has 16 residues. The entire variable domain, with the rest obtained from reference TRBV5-1 and TRBJ2-5, is as follows: KAGVTQTPRYLIKTRGQQVTLSCSPISGHRSVSWYQQTPGQGLQFLFEYFSETQRNKGNFPGRFSGRQFSNSRSEMNVSTLELGDSALYLCASSLEGTGDQETQYFGPGTRLLVL.

The V gene is TRBV12-3 or TRBV12-4, the J gene TRBJ2-7, with 9 bases matching TRBD2. The CDR3 runs to 17 residues. V shed 2 bases and J 0 bases; nucleotides not matched to a gene: 8. The CDR3 loop is CASSLSGGSLFSYEQYF. The CDR3 DNA follows: TGTGCCAGCAGTTTAAGCGGGGGGTCGCTATTCTCCTACGAGCAGTACTTC.

This clonotype was seen repeatedly, ten times or more. This chain links TRBV11-2 with TRBJ2-3; possible D gene TRBD2, 6 bases. The germline V gene has CDR1 SGHAT and CDR2 FQNNGV. V lost 8 bases and J 0 bases, leaving 12 bases between the germline ends. This CDR3 contains 14 residues. CDR3 sequence reads: CASRGGDSTDTQYF. The CDR3 DNA sequence: TGTGCCAGCCGGGGCGGGGATAGCACAGATACGCAGTATTTT.

This clonotype showed up many times. The J gene is TRBJ2-1, the V gene TRBV7-9; TRBD1 matches 8 bases. The germline V gene encodes CDR1 SEHNR and CDR2 FQNEAQ (reference sequence). V lost 3 bases to trimming and J lost 6 bases; unmatched junction nucleotides: 7. The CDR3 is made up of 15 amino acids. CDR3 DNA sequence: TGTGCCAGCAGCTTCAAGGGACAGGTCCTCAATGAGCAGTTCTTC. Translating gives CASSFKGQVLNEQFF.

This rearrangement joins TRBV4-1 to TRBJ1-6; 7 bases are shared with TRBD1. Germline lookup yields CDR1 MGHRA and CDR2 YSYEKL. The CDR3 is made up of 16 amino acids. With 3 bases clipped from V and 1 base from J, the junction kept 3 bases outside the gene matches. The CDR3 loop is CASSQLTGSYNSPLHF. The CDR3 DNA sequence: TGCGCCAGCAGCCAGTTGACAGGGTCCTATAATTCACCCCTCCACTTT.

This clonotype was counted at least ten times. The chain joins TRBV10-3 to TRBJ2-3, with D uncertain. The CDR3 spans 13 residues. Germline assignment: CDR1 ENHRY and CDR2 SYGVKD. The V end lost 2 bases, the J end lost 3 bases, and 6 bases lay between the germline ends. The CDR3 here is CAISESSTDTQYF. CDR3 nucleotide sequence: TGTGCCATCAGTGAGAGCTCGACAGATACGCAGTATTTT.

This clonotype was observed many times. V gene TRBV7-2 combines with J gene TRBJ1-6, with 7 bases lining up with TRBD1. Germline-derived CDR1 and CDR2 are SGHTA and FQGNSA. With V trimmed by 1 base and J by 9 bases, 6 bases remained unmatched. The CDR3 is 15 residues long. This CDR3 reads CASSLGQGGGSPLHF. CDR3 DNA sequence: TGTGCCAGCAGCTTAGGACAGGGTGGTGGTTCACCCCTCCACTTT.

This clonotype was observed a few times. The gene calls are TRBV28 and TRBJ1-4, with a tentative D call TRBD1 (6 bases). Trimming took 2 bases from V and 2 from J, leaving 15 bases between them. Per germline, CDR1 MDHEN and CDR2 SYDVKM. The CDR3 runs to 17 residues. The CDR3 coding sequence is TGTGCCAGCAGTTTAGGGGGCAGGGGAACGACTAATGAAAAACTGTTTTTT. This gives the protein CASSLGGRGTTNEKLFF. Supplemented by reference TRBV28 and TRBJ1-4, the full variable domain reads DVKVTQSSRYLVKRTGEKVFLECVQDMDHENMFWYRQDPGLGLRLIYFSYDVKMKEKGDIPEGYSVSREKKERFSLILESASTNQTSMYLCASSLGGRGTTNEKLFFGSGTQLSVL.

This clonotype has a count of ten or more. The gene calls are TRBV7-9 and TRBJ2-1; D is ambiguous. Per germline, CDR1 SEHNR and CDR2 FQNEAQ (reference sequence). Trimming took off 3 bases at V and 4 bases at J, with 10 bases between the two ends. There are 14 residues in the CDR3. CDR3 coding DNA: TGTGCCAGCAGCTTTCTCCTCGGTTACAATGAGCAGTTCTTC. It encodes CASSFLLGYNEQFF. Based on the CDR3 plus reference TRBV7-9 and TRBJ2-1, the full variable domain is DTGVSQNPRHKITKRGQNVTFRCDPISEHNRLYWYRQTLGQGPEFLTYFQNEAQLEKSRLLSDRFSAERPKGSFSTLEIQRTEQGDSAMYLCASSFLLGYNEQFFGPGTRLTVL.

Worth noting for this clonotype: Given a much more abundant clone one base away, this may be a read error. This chain links TRBV29-1 with TRBJ2-1, with no clear D. Germline loops: CDR1 SQVTM, CDR2 ANQGSEA. The CDR3 has 13 amino acids. The CDR3 nucleotides are TGCAGCGTCGAGAGAAGCTCCTACAATGTGCAGTTCTTC. Its protein product is CSVERSSYNVQFF.

This clonotype came up many times. The chain employs TRBV15 and TRBJ2-2; D is undetermined. Deletions cut 4 bases from V and 8 bases from J, with 14 bases between. This CDR3 has 14 residues. Germline V CDR1 and CDR2: LNHNV, YYDKDF (reference sequence). The chain's CDR3 is CATSISVVSGELFF. The CDR3 DNA follows: TGTGCCACCAGCATATCAGTGGTATCTGGGGAGCTGTTTTTT. Variable domain in full (rest from reference TRBV15 and TRBJ2-2): DAMVIQNPRYQVTQFGKPVTLSCSQTLNHNVMYWYQQKSSQAPKLLFHYYDKDFNNEADTPDNFQSRRPNTSFCFLDIRSPGLGDTAMYLCATSISVVSGELFFGEGSRLTVL.

Concerning this clonotype itself: This clone may be a read error of a much larger clone one base away. This chain links TRBV29-1 with TRBJ1-2; D is undetermined. This CDR3 is built from 10 residues. V dropped 8 bases and J dropped 7 bases, with 11 bases sitting between them. The germline V gene encodes CDR1 SQVTM and CDR2 ANQGSEA. CDR3 region: CSIAGVGYTF. The DNA of the CDR3 is TGCAGCATTGCCGGGGTTGGCTACACCTTC.

This clonotype was observed at least ten times. The gene calls are TRBV5-5 and TRBJ1-4; D gene uncertain. The CDR3 is made up of 13 amino acids. V gave up 2 bases and J gave up 5 bases, with 7 bases separating them. Per the germline V gene, CDR1 is SGHKS and CDR2 is YYEKEE (reference sequence). CDR3 loop: CASSFPENEKLFF. The CDR3 DNA sequence: TGTGCCAGCAGCTTCCCGGAAAATGAAAAACTGTTTTTT.

As concerns this clonotype: Given a much more abundant clone one base away, this may be a read error. The chain is built from TRBV5-1 and TRBJ2-3, with TRBD2 identical over 10 bases. Germline-derived CDR1 and CDR2 are SGHRS and YFSETQ. The CDR3 has 16 residues. The CDR3 sequence is CSSSYGGTSGTDTQYF. CDR3 in DNA: TGCTCCAGCAGCTATGGTGGGACTAGCGGCACAGATACGCAGTATTTT.

This clonotype was detected many times. The chain couples TRBV5-1 to TRBJ2-7, with TRBD2 identical over 12 bases. The CDR3 extends over 15 amino acids. The ends lost 4 bases at V and 5 bases at J; junction bases unmatched: 7. Germline assignment: CDR1 SGHRS and CDR2 YFSETQ. As DNA, the CDR3 is TGCGCCAGCAGCCCCCTAGCGGGAGGGCGAAACGAGCAGTACTTC. Its protein product is CASSPLAGGRNEQYF.

Ten or more counts support this clonotype. This CDR3 reads CASSSLGAGLNTEAFF. CDR3 bases: TGTGCCAGCAGTTCACTTGGGGCAGGTTTGAACACTGAAGCTTTCTTT. V gene TRBV27 combines with J gene TRBJ1-1; a possible D gene is TRBD1 (5 bases). Germline lookup yields CDR1 MNHEY and CDR2 SMNVEV (reference sequence). The CDR3 consists of 16 residues. V was clipped by 4 bases and J by 0 bases, with 15 bases between them.

Concerning this clonotype: Just one base apart from a much larger clone, this may be a read error. Because the CDR3 is missing its conserved closing phenylalanine or tryptophan, this is likely a read error. The rearrangement links TRBV7-2 to TRBJ2-5, with D uncertain. Deletions cut 2 bases from V and 1 base from J, with 5 bases between. CDR1 SGHTA and CDR2 FQGNSA come from the germline V gene. The CDR3 totals 13 residues. The CDR3 sequence: CASSLNAQETQYV. As DNA, the CDR3 is TGTGCCAGCAGCTTAAACGCCCAAGAGACCCAGTACGTC.